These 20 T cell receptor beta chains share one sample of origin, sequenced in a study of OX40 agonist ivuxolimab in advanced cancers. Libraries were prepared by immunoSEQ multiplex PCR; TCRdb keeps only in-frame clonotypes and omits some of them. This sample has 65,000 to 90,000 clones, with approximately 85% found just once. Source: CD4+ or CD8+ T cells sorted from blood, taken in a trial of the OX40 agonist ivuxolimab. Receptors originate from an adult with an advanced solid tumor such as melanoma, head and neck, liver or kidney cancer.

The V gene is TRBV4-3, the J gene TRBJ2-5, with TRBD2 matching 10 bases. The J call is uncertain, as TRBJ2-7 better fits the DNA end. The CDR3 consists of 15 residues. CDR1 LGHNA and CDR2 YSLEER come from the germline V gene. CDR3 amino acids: CASSQASGGVYEQYF. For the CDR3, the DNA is TGCGCCAGCAGCCAAGCGAGCGGGGGGGTGTACGAGCAGTACTTC.

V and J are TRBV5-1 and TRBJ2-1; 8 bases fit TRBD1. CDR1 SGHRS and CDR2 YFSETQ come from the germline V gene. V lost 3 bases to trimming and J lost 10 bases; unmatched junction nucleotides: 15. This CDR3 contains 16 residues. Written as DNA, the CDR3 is TGCGCCAGCAGCTACCGACAGGGGCCTAGTTTGGGGGAGCAGTTCTTC. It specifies CASSYRQGPSLGEQFF.

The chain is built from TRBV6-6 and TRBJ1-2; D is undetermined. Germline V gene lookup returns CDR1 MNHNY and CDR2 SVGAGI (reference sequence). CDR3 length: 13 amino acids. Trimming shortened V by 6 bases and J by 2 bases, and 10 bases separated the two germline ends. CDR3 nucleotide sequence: TGTGCCAGCAGCCACCTTTCGAACTATGGCTACACCTTC. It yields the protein CASSHLSNYGYTF.

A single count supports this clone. DNA of the CDR3: TGTGCCAGCAGTCAACCGGGACAGGGTTACTATGGCTACACCTTC. Amino acid sequence: CASSQPGQGYYGYTF. The rearrangement uses TRBV7-2 and TRBJ1-2, with 9 bases aligning to TRBD1. With V trimmed by 6 bases and J by 3 bases, 8 bases remained unmatched. CDR3 length: 15 residues. Germline CDR1 and CDR2: SGHTA and FQGNSA.

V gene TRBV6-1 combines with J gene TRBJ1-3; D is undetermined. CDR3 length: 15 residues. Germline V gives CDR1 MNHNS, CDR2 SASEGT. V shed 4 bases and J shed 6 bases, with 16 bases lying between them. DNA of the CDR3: TGTGCCAGCAGTGGAAGCTACGATCCCGCAAACACCATATATTTT. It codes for CASSGSYDPANTIYF.

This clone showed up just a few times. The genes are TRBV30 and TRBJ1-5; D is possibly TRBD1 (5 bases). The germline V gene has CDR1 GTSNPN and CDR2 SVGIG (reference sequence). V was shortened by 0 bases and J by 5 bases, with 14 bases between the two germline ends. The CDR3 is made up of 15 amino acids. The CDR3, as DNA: TGTGCCTGGAGTGTGGGGACCCAAGGCCATCAGCCCCAGCATTTT. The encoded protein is CAWSVGTQGHQPQHF.

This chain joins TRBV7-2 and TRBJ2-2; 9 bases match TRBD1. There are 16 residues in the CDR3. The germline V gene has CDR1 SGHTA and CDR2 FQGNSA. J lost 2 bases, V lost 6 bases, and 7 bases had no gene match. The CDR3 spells CASSPGQGFNTGELFF. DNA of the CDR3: TGTGCCAGCAGTCCCGGACAGGGGTTTAACACCGGGGAGCTGTTTTTT. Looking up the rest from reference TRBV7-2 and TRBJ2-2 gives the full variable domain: GAGVSQSPSNKVTEKGKDVELRCDPISGHTALYWYRQSLGQGLEFLIYFQGNSAPDKSGLPSDRFSAERTGGSVSTLTIQRTQQEDSAVYLCASSPGQGFNTGELFFGEGSRLTVL.

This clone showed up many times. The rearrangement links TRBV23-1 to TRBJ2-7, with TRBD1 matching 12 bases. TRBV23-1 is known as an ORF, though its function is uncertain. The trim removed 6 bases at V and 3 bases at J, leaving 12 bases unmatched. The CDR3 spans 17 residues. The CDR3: CASSPGDRGLPRYEQYF. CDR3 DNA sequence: TGCGCCAGCAGCCCCGGGGACAGGGGGCTCCCTCGCTACGAGCAGTACTTC.

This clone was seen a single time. CDR3 bases: TGTGCCAGCAGCGTGTTTAGCACAGATACGCAGTATTTT. It codes for CASSVFSTDTQYF. The gene calls are TRBV9 and TRBJ2-3; D not certain. Trimming pared 2 bases from V and 0 bases from J, leaving 4 bases between. This CDR3 is built from 13 residues. Germline values: CDR1 SGDLS, CDR2 YYNGEE.

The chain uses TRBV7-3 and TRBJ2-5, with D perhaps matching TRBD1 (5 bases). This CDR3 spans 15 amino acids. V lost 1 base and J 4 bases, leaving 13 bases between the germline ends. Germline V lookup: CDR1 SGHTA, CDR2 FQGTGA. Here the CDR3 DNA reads TGTGCCAGCAGCTTAAATCAGGGCTCGGGAGAGACCCAGTACTTC. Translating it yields CASSLNQGSGETQYF.

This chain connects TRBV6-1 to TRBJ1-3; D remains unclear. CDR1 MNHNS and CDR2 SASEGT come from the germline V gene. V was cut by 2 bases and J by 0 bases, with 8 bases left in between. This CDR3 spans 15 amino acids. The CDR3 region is CASSEKAGSGNTIYF. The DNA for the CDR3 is TGTGCCAGCAGTGAAAAGGCCGGCTCTGGAAACACCATATATTTT.

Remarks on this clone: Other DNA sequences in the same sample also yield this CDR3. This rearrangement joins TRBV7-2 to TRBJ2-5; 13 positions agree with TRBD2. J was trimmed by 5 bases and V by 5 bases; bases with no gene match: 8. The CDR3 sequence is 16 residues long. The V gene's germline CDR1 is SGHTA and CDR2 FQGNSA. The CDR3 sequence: CASSGRLAGGQETQYF. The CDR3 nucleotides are TGTGCCAGCAGCGGAAGACTAGCGGGGGGCCAGGAGACCCAGTACTTC.

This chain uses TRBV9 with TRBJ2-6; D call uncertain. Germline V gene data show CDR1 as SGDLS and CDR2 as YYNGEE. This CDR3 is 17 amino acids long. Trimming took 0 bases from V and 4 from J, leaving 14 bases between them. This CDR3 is CASSVAFGGPGANVLTF. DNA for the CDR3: TGTGCCAGCAGCGTAGCTTTTGGTGGGCCGGGGGCCAACGTCCTGACTTTC. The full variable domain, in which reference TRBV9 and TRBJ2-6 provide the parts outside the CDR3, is DSGVTQTPKHLITATGQRVTLRCSPRSGDLSVYWYQQSLDQGLQFLIQYYNGEERAKGNILERFSAQQFPDLHSELNLSSLELGDSALYFCASSVAFGGPGANVLTFGAGSRLTVL.

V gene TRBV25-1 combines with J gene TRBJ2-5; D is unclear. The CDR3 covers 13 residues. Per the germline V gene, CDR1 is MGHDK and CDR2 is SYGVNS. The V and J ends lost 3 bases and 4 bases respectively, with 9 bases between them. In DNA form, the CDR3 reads TGTGCCAGCAGTGATCGCGGCCGAGAGACCCAGTACTTC. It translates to CASSDRGRETQYF.

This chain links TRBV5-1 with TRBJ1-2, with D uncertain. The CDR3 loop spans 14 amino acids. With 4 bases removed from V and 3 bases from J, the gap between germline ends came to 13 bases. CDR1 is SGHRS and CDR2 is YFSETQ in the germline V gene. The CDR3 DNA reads TGCGCCAGCAGCCCCGGAGGCCTTGACTATGGCTACACCTTC. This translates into CASSPGGLDYGYTF.

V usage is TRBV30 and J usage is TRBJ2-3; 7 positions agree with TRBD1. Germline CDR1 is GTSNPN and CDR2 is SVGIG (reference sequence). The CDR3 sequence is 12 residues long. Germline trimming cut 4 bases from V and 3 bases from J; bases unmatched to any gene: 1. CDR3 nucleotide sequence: TGTGCCTGGACACAGGGGACAGATACGCAGTATTTT. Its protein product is CAWTQGTDTQYF.

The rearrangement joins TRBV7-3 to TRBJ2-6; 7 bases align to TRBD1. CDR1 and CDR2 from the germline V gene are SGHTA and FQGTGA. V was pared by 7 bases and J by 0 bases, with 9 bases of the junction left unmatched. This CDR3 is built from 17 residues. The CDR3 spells CASTSGDSSSGANVLTF. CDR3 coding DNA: TGTGCCAGCACCTCAGGGGACAGCTCCTCTGGGGCCAACGTCCTGACTTTC.

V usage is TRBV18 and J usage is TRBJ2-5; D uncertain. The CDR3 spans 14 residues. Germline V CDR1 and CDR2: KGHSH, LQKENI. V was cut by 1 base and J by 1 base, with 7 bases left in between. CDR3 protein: CASSPLGSQETQYF. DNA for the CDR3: TGTGCCAGCTCACCACTGGGCTCCCAAGAGACCCAGTACTTC. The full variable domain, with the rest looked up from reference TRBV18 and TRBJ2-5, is NAGVMQNPRHLVRRRGQEARLRCSPMKGHSHVYWYRQLPEEGLKFMVYLQKENIIDESGMPKERFSAEFPKEGPSILRIQQVVRGDSAAYFCASSPLGSQETQYFGPGTRLLVL.

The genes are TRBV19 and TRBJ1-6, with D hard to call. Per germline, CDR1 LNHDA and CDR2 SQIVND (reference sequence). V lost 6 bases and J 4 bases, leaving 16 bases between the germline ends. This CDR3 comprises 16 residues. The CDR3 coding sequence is TGTGCCAGTAGCGACTACAGAACTCGGTATAATTCACCCCTCCACTTT. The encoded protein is CASSDYRTRYNSPLHF.

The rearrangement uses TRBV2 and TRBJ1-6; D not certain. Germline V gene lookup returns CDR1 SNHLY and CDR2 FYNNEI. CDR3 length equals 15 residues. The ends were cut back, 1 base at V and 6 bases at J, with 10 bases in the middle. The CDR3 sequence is CASSEEGLGNSPLHF. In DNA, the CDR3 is TGTGCCAGCAGTGAAGAGGGTTTAGGTAATTCACCCCTCCACTTT.